Given below is one TCR beta chain in context. The antigen remains undetermined. iRepertoire HTBI primers and Arm-PCR of CDR3 regions built TCR beta libraries. TCRdb ran MiXCR on the multiplex PCR reads and lists one entry per CDR3 protein. The sample includes around 460,000 distinct CDR3 sequences, 22% of them seen just once. The entry originates in a study of regulatory T cells in long-lasting Graves disease. The V and J ends lost 0 bases and 10 bases respectively, with 13 bases between them. Germline loops: CDR1 MGHDK, CDR2 SYGVNS. The CDR3 loop spans 14 amino acids. Time point indicated: persistent/refractory GD, antithyroid drugs over 5 years with positive TRAb. There was RNA extracted from PBMCs, and the TCR library was made from it. General study results and limits: Patients with persistent disease showed a bias toward TRBV28, TRBJ1-2 and TRBJ2-5. Whereas 1,000 or so public clonotypes were shared by new patients, persistent patients shared more, at 2,500 to 3,500.

The chain carries TRBV25-1 and TRBJ2-1; D remains ambiguous. The TCR comes from a female donor with Graves disease. The sample was peripheral blood mononuclear cells (PBMCs), taken when the disease was refractory, from a patient treated with antithyroid drugs. Here the CDR3 DNA reads TGTGCCAGCAGTGAATATAGAACCAACGGAGAGCAGTTCTTC. Translating gives CASSEYRTNGEQFF.